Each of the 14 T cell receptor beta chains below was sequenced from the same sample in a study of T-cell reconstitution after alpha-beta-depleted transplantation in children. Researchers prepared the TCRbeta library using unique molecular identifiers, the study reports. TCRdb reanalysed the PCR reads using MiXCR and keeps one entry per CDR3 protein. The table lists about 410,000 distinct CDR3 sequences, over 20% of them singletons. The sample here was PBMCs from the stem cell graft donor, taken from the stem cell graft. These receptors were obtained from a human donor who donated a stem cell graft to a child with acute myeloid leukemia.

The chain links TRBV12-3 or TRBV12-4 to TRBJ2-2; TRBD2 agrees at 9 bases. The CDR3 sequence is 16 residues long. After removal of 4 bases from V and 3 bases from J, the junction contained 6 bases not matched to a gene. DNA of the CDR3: TGTGCCAGCAGTTCTTTGCGGGAGGGCCACACCGGGGAGCTGTTTTTT. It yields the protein CASSSLREGHTGELFF.

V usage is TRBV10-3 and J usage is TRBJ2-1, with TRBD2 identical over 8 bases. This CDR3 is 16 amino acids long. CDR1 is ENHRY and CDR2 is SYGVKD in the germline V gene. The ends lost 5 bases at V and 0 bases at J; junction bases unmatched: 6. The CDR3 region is CAISNPAGDSYNEQFF. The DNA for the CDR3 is TGTGCCATCAGTAACCCAGCGGGAGACTCCTACAATGAGCAGTTCTTC.

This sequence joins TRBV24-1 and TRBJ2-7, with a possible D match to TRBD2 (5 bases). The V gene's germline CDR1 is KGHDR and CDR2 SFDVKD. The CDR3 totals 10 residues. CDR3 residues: CATTTWTPLV. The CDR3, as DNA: TGTGCCACCACAACCTGGACTCCTCTTGTC.

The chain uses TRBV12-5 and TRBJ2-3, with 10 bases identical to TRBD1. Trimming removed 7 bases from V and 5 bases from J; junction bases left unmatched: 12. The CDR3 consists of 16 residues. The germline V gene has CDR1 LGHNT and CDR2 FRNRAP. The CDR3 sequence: CASASGTGATGDTQYF. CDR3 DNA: TGTGCTAGTGCCTCCGGGACAGGGGCCACCGGAGATACGCAGTATTTT.

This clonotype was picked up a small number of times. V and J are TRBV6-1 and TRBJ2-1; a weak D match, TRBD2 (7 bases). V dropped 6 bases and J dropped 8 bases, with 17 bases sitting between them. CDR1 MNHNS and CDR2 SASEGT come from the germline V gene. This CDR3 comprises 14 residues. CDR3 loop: CASSRGGWTDEQFF. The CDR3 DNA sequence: TGTGCCAGCAGCCGCGGGGGTTGGACAGATGAGCAGTTCTTC.

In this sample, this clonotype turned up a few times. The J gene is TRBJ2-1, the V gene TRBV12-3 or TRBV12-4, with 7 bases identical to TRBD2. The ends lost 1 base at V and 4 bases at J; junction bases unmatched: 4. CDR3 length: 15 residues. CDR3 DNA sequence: TGTGCCAGCAGTTTAGGGGCTAGCGGATACAATGAGCAGTTCTTC. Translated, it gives CASSLGASGYNEQFF.

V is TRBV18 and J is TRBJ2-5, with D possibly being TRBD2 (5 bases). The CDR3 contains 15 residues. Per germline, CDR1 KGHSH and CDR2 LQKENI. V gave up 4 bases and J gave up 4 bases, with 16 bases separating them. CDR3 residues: CASSRTDTSPETQYF. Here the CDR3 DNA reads TGTGCCAGCTCACGGACTGACACCTCGCCAGAGACCCAGTACTTC.

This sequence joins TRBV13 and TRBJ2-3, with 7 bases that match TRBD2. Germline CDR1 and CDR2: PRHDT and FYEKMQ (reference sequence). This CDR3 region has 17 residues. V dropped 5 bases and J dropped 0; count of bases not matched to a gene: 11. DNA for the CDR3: TGTGCCAGCAGCCCTCAGGGAGGGATCCTCAGCACAGATACGCAGTATTTT. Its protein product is CASSPQGGILSTDTQYF.

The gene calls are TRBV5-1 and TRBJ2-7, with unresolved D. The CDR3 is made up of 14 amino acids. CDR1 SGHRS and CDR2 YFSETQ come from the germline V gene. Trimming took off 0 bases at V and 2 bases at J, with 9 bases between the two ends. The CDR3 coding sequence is TGCGCCAGCAGCTTGGTAAGCCCTGCCTACGAGCAGTACTTC. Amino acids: CASSLVSPAYEQYF.

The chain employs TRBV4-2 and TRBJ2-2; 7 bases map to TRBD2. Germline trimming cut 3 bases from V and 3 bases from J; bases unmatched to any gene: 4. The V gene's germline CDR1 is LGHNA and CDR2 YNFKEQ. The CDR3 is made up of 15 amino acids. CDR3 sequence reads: CASSHAGADTGELFF. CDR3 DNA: TGTGCCAGCAGCCATGCGGGAGCAGACACCGGGGAGCTGTTTTTT.

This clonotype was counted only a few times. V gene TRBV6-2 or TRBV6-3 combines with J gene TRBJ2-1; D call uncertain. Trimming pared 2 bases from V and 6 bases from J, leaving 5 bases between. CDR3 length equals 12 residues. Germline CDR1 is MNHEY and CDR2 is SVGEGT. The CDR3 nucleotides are TGTGCCAGCAGTTACGGGTTCAATGAGCAGTTCTTC. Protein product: CASSYGFNEQFF.

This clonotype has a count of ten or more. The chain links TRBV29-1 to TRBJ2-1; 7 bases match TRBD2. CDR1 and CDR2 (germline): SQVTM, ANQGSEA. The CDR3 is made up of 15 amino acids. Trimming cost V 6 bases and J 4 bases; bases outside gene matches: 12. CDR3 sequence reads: CSVLGTTLHYNEQFF. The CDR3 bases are TGCAGCGTCCTTGGGACTACCTTACATTACAATGAGCAGTTCTTC.

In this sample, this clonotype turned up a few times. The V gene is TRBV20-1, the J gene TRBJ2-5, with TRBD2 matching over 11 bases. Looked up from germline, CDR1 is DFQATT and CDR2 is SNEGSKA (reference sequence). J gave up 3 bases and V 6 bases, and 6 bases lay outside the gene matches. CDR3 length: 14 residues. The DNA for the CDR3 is TGCAGTGCGACCACTAGCGGGAGTAAAGAGACCCAGTACTTC. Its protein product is CSATTSGSKETQYF.

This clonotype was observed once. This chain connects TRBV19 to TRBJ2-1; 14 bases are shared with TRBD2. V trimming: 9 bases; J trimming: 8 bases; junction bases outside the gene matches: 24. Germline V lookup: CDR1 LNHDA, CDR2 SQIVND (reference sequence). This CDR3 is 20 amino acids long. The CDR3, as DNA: TGTGCCAGCGGCGCCAGCCTAATTCCGGGACTAGCGGGAGTTAGGTATGAGCAGTTCTTC. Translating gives CASGASLIPGLAGVRYEQFF.